This T cell receptor beta chain stems from a study of T cell responses to AZD1222 COVID-19 vaccine (dated by TCRdb to the early 2020s). Concerning the study at large: AZD1222 recipients given second doses at about 4 weeks or at about 12 weeks were pooled, since spike-specific TCR depth and breadth were not found to differ between the two schedules. Enrollment into the trials was organized by age into subgroups of 18-55, 56-69 and 70-plus years, and those subgroups contained about 150, 27 and 61 TCR-sequenced participants, respectively. A total of approximately 250 trial participants underwent TCR sequencing, of whom about 200 had received two doses of AZD1222 and about 26 had received two doses of the MenACWY control vaccine. Points the paper makes about the study in general: Conclusions about previously exposed vaccinees are limited, since just 5 or 6 AZD1222 recipients were seropositive for SARS-CoV-2 at baseline. The whole spike protein was spanned by vaccine-associated CD4 TCRs, and dominant responses were seen in regions 160-218 and 743-854. Participants were mostly white British, with more females than males. The authors suggested clonal diversity may have been underestimated. After two AZD1222 doses, spike-specific TCR breadth and depth were significantly higher than at day 0 and than in MenACWY recipients. No day 14 peak-response samples were available, so repertoires were characterized only after the peak T cell response. In the small 56-69-year group, the increase in depth fell short of significance, most likely because of low power. Reportedly, almost half of the unique spike-specific TCRs recognized epitopes lying outside the regions that are mutated in the B.1.351 and B.1.1.7 variants.

This clone has just one count. What antigen it recognizes has not been identified. Qualities for individual bases were not recorded, and no much larger clone is one base off. The CDR3 regions of human TCRbeta chains were analyzed by immunosequencing. Per the source publication's procedure: Repertoire TCRs were checked for matches against a reference library of SARS-CoV-2-specific TCRs that had been generated using the MIRA antigen-specificity platform. Breadth was defined as the fraction of unique TCRs that were SARS-CoV-2-associated. Depth was defined as the fraction of total T cells that were SARS-CoV-2-associated. Using the MIRA data, every spike-specific TCR was mapped to the spike region that the TCR reacted to and assigned to either a CD4 or a CD8 class. Log10-transformed breadth and depth values were compared by one-way ANOVA with Sidak's multiple comparisons tests. TCRdb mirrors the immuneACCESS table, restricted to in-frame sequences. Some clones are absent from its copies; in checked studies, under half trace to an unresolved V gene, and the reason for the others is unknown. The DNA was the basis for D and trimming; V, J and clone size are from that table. The sample table lists some 150,000 clones, about 90% of them with a count of one. The ten largest clones take up around 5% of the sample.

What the time point label conveys for this sample: baseline before first vaccination. Vaccinee samples were obtained from the UK trials COV001 and COV002, which included a single-blind randomized controlled phase 2/3 trial of AZD1222 (ChAdOx1 nCoV-19) in healthy adults. For TCRbeta chain sequencing, PBMC samples from trial participants were taken at day 0 and at day 28 after the second dose. V and J are trimmed by 4 bases and 4 bases, and the gene matches miss 9 bases of the junction. Inclusive of the bounding cysteine and phenylalanine, the CDR3 is 16 residues long. Here the CDR3 DNA is all that survives: 48 bases in frame from base 1. The germline V gene encodes CDR1 SGHTA and CDR2 FQGNSA.

The source was peripheral blood, collected on day 0 of AZD1222 vaccination. This TCR derives from an adult in good health. The chain is assembled from TRBV7-2 and TRBJ2-3, with 9 middle bases fitting TRBD2. For the CDR3, the sequence is CASSSKLAGAADTQYF. The nucleotide sequence reads as follows: TGTGCCAGCAGCTCAAAATTAGCGGGAGCCGCAGATACGCAGTATTTT.